The 22 T cell receptor beta chains given below trace back to one sample, sequenced in a study of blood T cell repertoires in COVID-19. TCRdb's table, derived via immunoSEQ multiplex PCR, lists solely in-frame clones and lacks some. This table holds roughly 180,000 clones, about 85% found once. The sequencing input was peripheral blood. These receptors originate from a young man with acute or convalescent COVID-19.

The chain links TRBV25-1 to TRBJ2-6; 7 positions agree with TRBD2. This CDR3 contains 14 residues. Germline V CDR1 and CDR2: MGHDK, SYGVNS. V lost 7 bases to trimming and J lost 2 bases; unmatched junction nucleotides: 2. The DNA of the CDR3 is TGTGCCAGCAATGCGGGGGCTGGGGCCAACGTCCTGACTTTC. Its translation: CASNAGAGANVLTF.

V usage is TRBV7-3 and J usage is TRBJ2-2; the D gene is possibly TRBD2 (6 bases). Trimming left V 6 bases short and J 2 bases short, with 16 bases between. Germline V gene data show CDR1 as SGHTA and CDR2 as FQGTGA. This CDR3 region has 16 residues. This chain's CDR3 is CASRRDGGTNTGELFF. In nucleotides, the CDR3 is TGTGCCAGCAGGAGGGACGGGGGAACAAACACCGGGGAGCTGTTTTTT.

As concerns this clone: At the DNA level, this CDR3 is encoded by other sequences in the same sample as well. This chain uses TRBV9 with TRBJ2-5; 7 nucleotides align to TRBD1. Germline CDR1 reads SGDLS; CDR2 reads YYNGEE. V was clipped by 0 bases and J by 2 bases; unmatched bases: 1. This CDR3 has 14 residues. The CDR3 DNA reads as TGTGCCAGCAGCGTAGCAGGGGGACAAGAGACCCAGTACTTC. Translating gives CASSVAGGQETQYF.

The rearrangement uses TRBV24-1 and TRBJ2-2, with TRBD1 as a possible D gene (5 bases). The CDR3 sequence is 14 residues long. Trimming stripped 4 bases from V and 5 bases from J, with 10 bases between. The germline V gene has CDR1 KGHDR and CDR2 SFDVKD. The CDR3: CATSDQGVTGELFF. CDR3 sequence (DNA): TGTGCCACCAGTGACCAAGGGGTAACCGGGGAGCTGTTTTTT.

This clone has a single count. The rearrangement joins TRBV7-7 to TRBJ2-5; 12 bases line up with TRBD2. Germline CDR1 is SSHAT and CDR2 is FNYEAQ (reference sequence). The trim removed 5 bases at V and 4 bases at J, leaving 5 bases unmatched. This CDR3 contains 15 residues. The CDR3: CASSALAGGGETQYF. The DNA of the CDR3 is TGTGCCAGCAGCGCACTAGCGGGGGGCGGAGAGACCCAGTACTTC.

The chain is built from TRBV19 and TRBJ2-1; the match to TRBD1 covers 9 bases. The germline V gene encodes CDR1 LNHDA and CDR2 SQIVND (reference sequence). The CDR3 spans 17 residues. V was pared by 5 bases and J by 9 bases, with 17 bases of the junction left unmatched. The CDR3 region has the DNA TGTGCCAGTAGTTCGGAAAGGGACAGGGAATGGGTCGGTGAGCAGTTCTTC. Its translation: CASSSERDREWVGEQFF.

This chain connects TRBV9 to TRBJ1-4; D may be TRBD1 (6 bases). CDR3 size: 15 residues. The V gene lost 5 bases and the J gene lost 1 base, with 12 bases spanning the gap. The germline V gene encodes CDR1 SGDLS and CDR2 YYNGEE. The CDR3 loop reads CASSSRGGTNEKLFF. The CDR3 DNA is TGTGCCAGCAGTTCAAGGGGGGGAACTAATGAAAAACTGTTTTTT. Looking up the rest from reference TRBV9 and TRBJ1-4 gives the full variable domain: DSGVTQTPKHLITATGQRVTLRCSPRSGDLSVYWYQQSLDQGLQFLIQYYNGEERAKGNILERFSAQQFPDLHSELNLSSLELGDSALYFCASSSRGGTNEKLFFGSGTQLSVL.

This clone was counted a few times. The sample holds other DNA sequences that translate to the same CDR3. This sequence joins TRBV15 and TRBJ2-5; 7 nucleotides agree with TRBD2. The CDR3 spans 15 residues. Trimming at V came to 2 bases and at J to 2 bases, leaving 5 bases not matched to a gene. CDR1 and CDR2 from the germline V gene are LNHNV and YYDKDF (reference sequence). The CDR3 nucleotides are TGTGCCACCAGCAGACACGCTAGCGGTCAAGAGACCCAGTACTTC. The encoded protein is CATSRHASGQETQYF.

The chain has TRBV27 and TRBJ1-2, with D hard to call. Germline assignment: CDR1 MNHEY and CDR2 SMNVEV (reference sequence). With 0 bases removed from V and 5 bases from J, the gap between germline ends came to 10 bases. The CDR3 totals 14 residues. The CDR3 protein is CASSLSYGVYGYTF. As DNA, the CDR3 is TGTGCCAGCAGTTTATCGTACGGAGTATATGGCTACACCTTC.

The chain has TRBV19 and TRBJ1-1; perhaps TRBD1 as D (5 bases). This CDR3 contains 11 residues. V was trimmed by 6 bases and J by 7 bases, leaving 9 bases between them. Germline CDR1 LNHDA, CDR2 SQIVND (reference sequence). The CDR3 region has the DNA TGTGCCAGTAGCCAGGGAGGTGAAGCTTTCTTT. It codes for CASSQGGEAFF. The full variable domain, completed using reference TRBV19 and TRBJ1-1, is DGGITQSPKYLFRKEGQNVTLSCEQNLNHDAMYWYRQDPGQGLRLIYYSQIVNDFQKGDIAEGYSVSREKKESFPLTVTSAQKNPTAFYLCASSQGGEAFFGQGTRLTVV.

This chain joins TRBV6-4 and TRBJ1-5; 7 nucleotides line up with TRBD1. CDR1 and CDR2 (germline): MRHNA, SNTAGT. The CDR3 has 15 amino acids. J was trimmed by 7 bases and V by 4 bases; bases with no gene match: 10. The CDR3 DNA is TGTGCCAGCAGTGTCTCAGGGGGAGCGGGACAGCCCCAGCATTTT. Its translation: CASSVSGGAGQPQHF.

This rearrangement joins TRBV21-1 to TRBJ2-7; TRBD1 is the table's D call and was not checked against the DNA. TRBV21-1 is a known pseudogene. The CDR3 loop spans 14 amino acids. In DNA form, the CDR3 reads TGTGCCAGCAGCAATCCGACACCTAATACGAAACAGTACGTC. As protein: CASSNPTPNTKQYV.

The chain couples TRBV30 to TRBJ1-3, with no clear D. Germline-derived CDR1 and CDR2 are GTSNPN and SVGIG (reference sequence). V was trimmed by 0 bases and J by 2 bases, leaving 17 bases between them. The CDR3 is made up of 17 amino acids. The CDR3 region has the DNA TGTGCCTGGAGTGTACCCCTACTGCCTATGGCTGGAAACACCATATATTTT. This sequence encodes CAWSVPLLPMAGNTIYF.

The chain joins TRBV18 to TRBJ2-2; D uncertain. Trimming removed 6 bases from V and 6 bases from J, with 14 bases in between. The CDR3 runs 14 residues. Germline CDR1 KGHSH, CDR2 LQKENI. The CDR3 sequence: CASSYPTRSGELFF. DNA of the CDR3: TGTGCCAGCTCGTACCCTACGCGATCCGGGGAGCTGTTTTTT.

V and J are TRBV6-5 and TRBJ2-5, with D tentatively TRBD2 (6 bases). The germline V and J ends were trimmed by 0 bases and 2 bases, with 10 bases remaining between them. This CDR3 is built from 15 residues. Germline lookup yields CDR1 MNHEY and CDR2 SVGAGI. CDR3 loop: CASSYSLEGQETQYF. In DNA, the CDR3 is TGTGCCAGCAGTTACTCGTTGGAGGGTCAAGAGACCCAGTACTTC.

The chain uses TRBV11-2 and TRBJ2-5; TRBD1 aligns across 8 bases. The CDR3 covers 15 residues. Germline assignment: CDR1 SGHAT and CDR2 FQNNGV. The ends lost 1 base at V and 1 base at J; junction bases unmatched: 2. The CDR3 bases are TGTGCCAGCAGCTTAGGACAGGGGCTCCAAGAGACCCAGTACTTC. Protein: CASSLGQGLQETQYF.

The V and J genes are TRBV5-1 and TRBJ2-3; D unresolved. The CDR3 totals 14 residues. CDR1 is SGHRS and CDR2 is YFSETQ in the germline V gene. Between the trimmed V and J ends, which lost 0 bases and 5 bases, there was a span of 10 bases. The CDR3 spells CASSLAASRDTQYF. CDR3 DNA: TGCGCCAGCAGCTTGGCCGCTAGTCGAGATACGCAGTATTTT. Full variable domain (rest looked up from reference TRBV5-1 and TRBJ2-3): KAGVTQTPRYLIKTRGQQVTLSCSPISGHRSVSWYQQTPGQGLQFLFEYFSETQRNKGNFPGRFSGRQFSNSRSEMNVSTLELGDSALYLCASSLAASRDTQYFGPGTRLTVL.

The chain joins TRBV2 to TRBJ1-5; D possibly corresponds to TRBD1 (6 bases). Germline values: CDR1 SNHLY, CDR2 FYNNEI. V lost 7 bases, J lost 4 bases, and 11 bases lay in between. The CDR3 has 13 amino acids. CDR3 amino acids: CASTGQINQPQHF. As DNA, the CDR3 is TGTGCCAGCACCGGACAGATAAATCAGCCCCAGCATTTT.

The CDR3 protein is CASSLYGQAVNEKLFF. The CDR3, as DNA: TGTGCCAGCAGCTTATATGGACAAGCCGTTAATGAAAAACTGTTTTTT. The chain combines TRBV5-6 with TRBJ1-4; maybe TRBD1 (5 bases). CDR1 is SGHDT, CDR2 YYEEEE, per germline. Trimming stripped 2 bases from V and 4 bases from J, with 15 bases between. The CDR3 runs 16 residues.

As to this clone: Other DNA sequences of this sample code for an identical CDR3. The chain is built from TRBV14 and TRBJ2-5, with TRBD1 identical over 8 bases. This CDR3 is 20 amino acids long. CDR1 is SGHDN, CDR2 FVKESK, per germline. V dropped 3 bases and J dropped 6; count of bases not matched to a gene: 24. The CDR3 loop reads CASSQPKKKWGQGAVKTQYF. The CDR3 DNA is TGTGCCAGCAGCCAGCCTAAAAAAAAATGGGGGCAGGGGGCTGTGAAGACCCAGTACTTC.

The chain has TRBV28 and TRBJ2-2; D is uncertain. Deletions cut 6 bases from V and 8 bases from J, with 19 bases between. The CDR3 is 15 residues long. Per the germline V gene, CDR1 is MDHEN and CDR2 is SYDVKM. The chain's CDR3 is CASSLSSPLEGELFF. CDR3 in DNA: TGTGCCAGCAGCTTAAGTTCGCCCCTTGAGGGGGAGCTGTTTTTT.

V usage is TRBV6-4 and J usage is TRBJ1-2; a weak D match, TRBD1 (5 bases). The CDR3 length is 12 residues. Germline lookup yields CDR1 MRHNA and CDR2 SNTAGT. The V end lost 6 bases, the J end lost 5 bases, and 10 bases lay between the germline ends. The DNA for the CDR3 is TGTGCCAGCAGCCCCAGGGTTTATGGCTACACCTTC. This codes for CASSPRVYGYTF.